These 30 T cell receptor beta chains came from one sample sequenced in a study of blood T cell dynamics during melanoma immunotherapy. Using immunoSEQ multiplex PCR, the repertoire was profiled, and TCRdb retains in-frame clones only, with some absent. Of more than 13,000 clones listed, more than 85% are singletons. Time point meaning: week 3, after first cycle of checkpoint inhibitor. The input for sequencing was blood, taken from a patient treated with checkpoint blockade. These receptors came from a human donor with melanoma.

This clone turned up a few times. The rearrangement uses TRBV29-1 and TRBJ2-1, with D possibly being TRBD2 (7 bases). This CDR3 comprises 17 residues. CDR1 SQVTM and CDR2 ANQGSEA come from the germline V gene. With 6 bases removed from V and 0 bases from J, the gap between germline ends came to 21 bases. The CDR3 region is CSVPKWGGYNSYNEQFF. The CDR3 DNA reads as TGCAGCGTCCCCAAGTGGGGGGGCTACAACTCCTACAATGAGCAGTTCTTC.

This chain links TRBV19 with TRBJ1-4; the match to TRBD1 covers 8 bases. This CDR3 contains 14 residues. With 3 bases clipped from V and 6 bases from J, the junction kept 3 bases outside the gene matches. The germline CDR1 and CDR2 sequences are LNHDA and SQIVND (reference sequence). The CDR3 DNA reads as TGTGCCAGTAGTATGTACAGGGGGGATGAAAAACTGTTTTTT. As protein: CASSMYRGDEKLFF.

The rearrangement links TRBV27 to TRBJ2-5; unclear D gene. CDR1 and CDR2 (germline): MNHEY, SMNVEV (reference sequence). Trimming shortened V by 2 bases and J by 2 bases, and 9 bases separated the two germline ends. CDR3 length: 14 residues. CDR3 loop: CASSLAGRQETQYF. In DNA form, the CDR3 reads TGTGCCAGCAGTTTAGCAGGAAGACAAGAGACCCAGTACTTC.

The V gene is TRBV11-3, the J gene TRBJ2-1; 7 nucleotides align to TRBD1. The CDR3 runs 15 residues. V was pared by 4 bases and J by 6 bases, with 9 bases of the junction left unmatched. From germline, CDR1 is SGHNT and CDR2 YENEEA. The CDR3 region is CASSSRDSRGNEQFF. The CDR3 nucleotides are TGTGCCAGCAGCTCCCGGGACAGCAGAGGCAATGAGCAGTTCTTC.

A word on this clone: Different DNA sequences within this sample yield the same CDR3. This sequence joins TRBV29-1 and TRBJ1-4; D is ambiguous. The CDR3 is 12 residues long. The germline V gene encodes CDR1 SQVTM and CDR2 ANQGSEA. Between the trimmed V and J ends, which lost 1 base and 8 bases, there was a span of 8 bases. The CDR3 nucleotides are TGCAGCGTTGAAGGCAGCCCCGAAAAACTGTTTTTT. It encodes CSVEGSPEKLFF.

This sequence joins TRBV20-1 and TRBJ1-2; no reliable D call. This CDR3 has 11 amino acids. Germline assignment: CDR1 DFQATT and CDR2 SNEGSKA (reference sequence). CDR3 DNA: TGCAGGCCAGGCGGAGGCTATGGCTACACCTTC. Protein product: CRPGGGYGYTF.

This clone was found a few times. The chain carries TRBV5-1 and TRBJ1-4, with D possibly matching TRBD1 (5 bases). The CDR3 has 16 residues. Germline CDR1 reads SGHRS; CDR2 reads YFSETQ. The V and J ends lost 5 bases and 7 bases respectively, with 21 bases between them. Written as DNA, the CDR3 is TGCGCCAGCAGTCGCACAACCGGGACGACGAGTGAAAAACTGTTTTTT. Its translation: CASSRTTGTTSEKLFF.

The chain has TRBV30 and TRBJ2-7, with 10 nucleotides matching TRBD2. Germline V gene data show CDR1 as GTSNPN and CDR2 as SVGIG (reference sequence). The CDR3 has 14 amino acids. With 1 base clipped from V and 5 bases from J, the junction kept 5 bases outside the gene matches. The CDR3, as DNA: TGTGCCTGGAGTGCCCTAGCGGGAGTGAACGAGCAGTACTTC. Amino acids: CAWSALAGVNEQYF. Based on the CDR3 plus reference TRBV30 and TRBJ2-7, the full variable domain is SQTIHQWPATLVQPVGSPLSLECTVEGTSNPNLYWYRQAAGRGLQLLFYSVGIGQISSEVPQNLSASRPQDRQFILSSKKLLLSDSGFYLCAWSALAGVNEQYFGPGTRLTVT.

The chain joins TRBV5-1 to TRBJ2-5; D is possibly TRBD1 (6 bases). TRBJ2-7 explains the end of the DNA better; the J call may be wrong. CDR1 and CDR2 from the germline V gene are SGHRS and YFSETQ. The CDR3 is 14 residues long. The DNA of the CDR3 is TGCGCCAGCAGCTCCAGAACAGGACAGAGCGAGCAGTACTTC. It specifies CASSSRTGQSEQYF.

This sequence joins TRBV7-2 and TRBJ1-5; D is unresolved. CDR1 and CDR2 from the germline V gene are SGHTA and FQGNSA. Trimming removed 2 bases at V and 4 bases at J, with 6 bases between. The CDR3 is 13 residues long. The CDR3 DNA follows: TGTGCCAGCAGCTTACACGGGAATCAGCCCCAGCATTTT. Its translation is CASSLHGNQPQHF.

The V call is TRBV25-1, the J call TRBJ1-3; D uncertain. Germline CDR1 reads MGHDK; CDR2 reads SYGVNS. V shed 2 bases and J shed 0 bases, with 17 bases lying between them. CDR3 length: 18 residues. This CDR3 reads CASSEGPFGSISGNTIYF. The DNA of the CDR3 is TGTGCCAGCAGTGAAGGCCCCTTTGGGTCTATCTCTGGAAACACCATATATTTT.

CDR3 sequence (DNA): TGCGCCAGCAGCTTGGACTACAATGAGCAGTTCTTC. Translated, it gives CASSLDYNEQFF. This sequence joins TRBV5-1 and TRBJ2-1; D unresolved. Germline V gives CDR1 SGHRS, CDR2 YFSETQ. V was trimmed by 0 bases and J by 3 bases, leaving 1 base between them. CDR3 length: 12 amino acids. The full variable domain, with the rest looked up from reference TRBV5-1 and TRBJ2-1, is KAGVTQTPRYLIKTRGQQVTLSCSPISGHRSVSWYQQTPGQGLQFLFEYFSETQRNKGNFPGRFSGRQFSNSRSEMNVSTLELGDSALYLCASSLDYNEQFFGPGTRLTVL.

The chain carries TRBV6-5 and TRBJ1-1, with TRBD1 identical over 10 bases. The CDR3 length is 15 residues. CDR1 and CDR2 from the germline V gene are MNHEY and SVGAGI. Trimming took 3 bases from V and 4 from J; bases not matched to a gene: 5. The CDR3 DNA follows: TGTGCCAGCAGTTATCAGGGGACAGGGGTCACTGAAGCTTTCTTT. This gives the protein CASSYQGTGVTEAFF.

The count of this clone is one. This chain joins TRBV7-9 and TRBJ2-3, with unresolved D. CDR1 SEHNR and CDR2 FQNEAQ come from the germline V gene (reference sequence). The CDR3 spans 13 residues. Deletions cut 1 base from V and 2 bases from J, with 4 bases between. DNA of the CDR3: TGTGCCAGCAGCTTAGGATACACAGATACGCAGTATTTT. It is translated as CASSLGYTDTQYF.

The V call is TRBV25-1, the J call TRBJ2-3, with D hard to call. Germline CDR1 and CDR2: MGHDK and SYGVNS. The CDR3 runs to 16 residues. Trimming removed 1 base at V and 2 bases at J, with 13 bases between. The CDR3 DNA reads as TGTGCCAGCAGTGAATTGTCGGGTGCCCACACAGATACGCAGTATTTT. It is translated as CASSELSGAHTDTQYF. The full variable domain, its missing parts supplied by reference TRBV25-1 and TRBJ2-3, is EADIYQTPRYLVIGTGKKITLECSQTMGHDKMYWYQQDPGMELHLIHYSYGVNSTEKGDLSSESTVSRIRTEHFPLTLESARPSHTSQYLCASSELSGAHTDTQYFGPGTRLTVL.

This chain links TRBV19 with TRBJ2-3; 8 bases match TRBD2. The CDR3 has 16 amino acids. The trim removed 3 bases at V and 0 bases at J, leaving 5 bases unmatched. The germline CDR1 and CDR2 sequences are LNHDA and SQIVND (reference sequence). The CDR3 DNA reads as TGTGCCAGTAGTATTGGGACTAGTTTAAGCACAGATACGCAGTATTTT. Protein: CASSIGTSLSTDTQYF.

This clone was seen once. The chain employs TRBV18 and TRBJ1-1, with a possible D match to TRBD1 (5 bases). The V end lost 4 bases, the J end lost 6 bases, and 6 bases lay between the germline ends. Germline V gene lookup returns CDR1 KGHSH and CDR2 LQKENI. The CDR3 loop spans 11 amino acids. This CDR3 reads CASSLGAEAFF. The CDR3 DNA follows: TGTGCCAGCTCACTAGGGGCTGAAGCTTTCTTT.

The gene calls are TRBV2 and TRBJ2-1; D is ambiguous. V was clipped by 5 bases and J by 7 bases, with 3 bases between them. CDR1 SNHLY and CDR2 FYNNEI come from the germline V gene. This CDR3 region has 10 residues. The CDR3 DNA reads TGTGCCAGCAGTATGAATGAGCAGTTCTTC. Translation gives CASSMNEQFF.

This clone was seen a single time. The V and J genes are TRBV12-5 and TRBJ2-7, with D possibly called TRBD1 or TRBD2 (5 bases each). Germline V CDR1 and CDR2: LGHNT, FRNRAP. V dropped 4 bases and J dropped 6 bases, with 22 bases sitting between them. CDR3 length: 16 amino acids. DNA of the CDR3: TGTGCTAGTGGTTCGCCCCCAAGCAGGGTTCGGGGCGAGCAGTACTTC. Its protein is CASGSPPSRVRGEQYF.

The V call is TRBV7-9, the J call TRBJ2-3; 9 nucleotides agree with TRBD2. The CDR3 is 16 residues long. CDR1 and CDR2 from the germline V gene are SEHNR and FQNEAQ (reference sequence). Unmatched junction bases numbered 6, after V lost 5 bases and J lost 0 bases. Here the CDR3 DNA reads TGTGCCAGCAGCGCGACTAGCGGTCCTAGCACAGATACGCAGTATTTT. This translates into CASSATSGPSTDTQYF.

The rearrangement links TRBV30 to TRBJ2-2; possible D gene TRBD2, 6 bases. Germline V gives CDR1 GTSNPN, CDR2 SVGIG (reference sequence). Trimming took off 4 bases at V and 0 bases at J, with 15 bases between the two ends. The length of the CDR3 is 16 residues. This CDR3 reads CAWTVGGRANTGELFF. The CDR3 bases are TGTGCCTGGACCGTGGGAGGCAGGGCGAACACCGGGGAGCTGTTTTTT.

The V and J genes are TRBV5-1 and TRBJ1-1; D is unclear. The CDR3 is 13 amino acids. Trimming removed 3 bases at V and 0 bases at J, with 6 bases between. Germline V gene lookup returns CDR1 SGHRS and CDR2 YFSETQ. The chain's CDR3 is CASSYGLNTEAFF. Here the CDR3 DNA reads TGCGCCAGCAGCTACGGGTTGAACACTGAAGCTTTCTTT.

The gene calls are TRBV5-1 and TRBJ2-5, with 9 nucleotides matching TRBD2. Trimming cost V 3 bases and J 1 base; bases outside gene matches: 13. Germline assignment: CDR1 SGHRS and CDR2 YFSETQ. The length of the CDR3 is 18 residues. CDR3 sequence: CASSSGLLTSGVQETQYF. The CDR3 region has the DNA TGCGCCAGCAGCTCCGGGCTCTTGACTAGCGGTGTCCAAGAGACCCAGTACTTC. The complete variable domain, with remaining parts taken from reference TRBV5-1 and TRBJ2-5, reads KAGVTQTPRYLIKTRGQQVTLSCSPISGHRSVSWYQQTPGQGLQFLFEYFSETQRNKGNFPGRFSGRQFSNSRSEMNVSTLELGDSALYLCASSSGLLTSGVQETQYFGPGTRLLVL.

V usage is TRBV28 and J usage is TRBJ1-4; 8 nucleotides align to TRBD1. Per the germline V gene, CDR1 is MDHEN and CDR2 is SYDVKM. The CDR3 has 12 amino acids. J gave up 8 bases and V 10 bases, and 6 bases lay outside the gene matches. CDR3 region: CATGQGPEKLFF. The CDR3 coding sequence is TGTGCCACCGGACAGGGCCCGGAAAAACTGTTTTTT.

The chain carries TRBV5-6 and TRBJ2-7; D perhaps matches TRBD2 (6 bases). CDR3 length equals 14 residues. The germline V gene encodes CDR1 SGHDT and CDR2 YYEEEE. Trimming stripped 0 bases from V and 6 bases from J, with 13 bases between. The CDR3 nucleotides are TGTGCCAGCAGCTTGGCCCCGGGGGTGGGCGAGCAGTACTTC. It yields the protein CASSLAPGVGEQYF.

This chain links TRBV10-3 with TRBJ1-1, with D perhaps matching TRBD1 (6 bases). With 4 bases removed from V and 8 bases from J, the gap between germline ends came to 14 bases. The CDR3 sequence is 13 residues long. Germline loops: CDR1 ENHRY, CDR2 SYGVKD. The CDR3 here is CAISGTANLEAFF. In DNA, the CDR3 is TGTGCCATCAGTGGGACAGCTAATCTGGAAGCTTTCTTT.

This sequence joins TRBV27 and TRBJ2-7; 7 bases agree with TRBD2. Germline trimming cut 6 bases from V and 0 bases from J; bases unmatched to any gene: 11. Germline V gene data show CDR1 as MNHEY and CDR2 as SMNVEV (reference sequence). This CDR3 comprises 16 residues. CDR3 loop: CASRRAGSGNSYEQYF. Written as DNA, the CDR3 is TGTGCCAGCAGGAGGGCAGGGAGCGGGAACTCCTACGAGCAGTACTTC.

The count of this clone is one. This chain joins TRBV13 and TRBJ2-6, with TRBD1 as a possible D gene (6 bases). The CDR3 extends over 18 amino acids. The ends were cut back, 2 bases at V and 0 bases at J, with 14 bases in the middle. CDR1 is PRHDT, CDR2 FYEKMQ, per germline (reference sequence). The CDR3 DNA reads TGTGCCAGCAGCTTAAATCAAGGGGGAAGCTCTGGGGCCAACGTCCTGACTTTC. It yields the protein CASSLNQGGSSGANVLTF.

The J gene is TRBJ2-1, the V gene TRBV11-3, with 7 bases aligning to TRBD1. CDR1 SGHNT and CDR2 YENEEA come from the germline V gene. The CDR3 runs to 14 residues. Trimming at V came to 1 base and at J to 7 bases, leaving 4 bases not matched to a gene. Written as DNA, the CDR3 is TGTGCCAGCAGCTTAGGGCAGGGACAGAATGAGCAGTTCTTC. Its protein is CASSLGQGQNEQFF.

The sample holds one count of this clone. The chain links TRBV7-2 to TRBJ1-1, with D tentatively TRBD1 (5 bases). V lost 7 bases and J lost 5, with 14 bases in between. CDR3 length: 13 residues. The germline V gene encodes CDR1 SGHTA and CDR2 FQGNSA. The CDR3 DNA reads TGTGCCAGCACCGTACAGGCCGGGACTGAAGCTTTCTTT. Translating it yields CASTVQAGTEAFF.